The clone carrying this T cell receptor (beta chain) has a single count. Its specificity is unknown. This sample stems from a study of Ad26.COV2.S vaccination and SARS-CoV-2 variants. TCRdb keeps only in-frame clones here, not all; method: immunoSEQ multiplex PCR. In the table there are hundreds of thousands of clones, 85% to 90% of which are singletons. Findings and limits, study-wide: It was vaccine recipients, not placebo recipients, who had the higher spike-specific TCR breadth.

As for treatment: 15 to 20 received Ad26.COV2.S at low or high dose, single or two shots; several received placebo; per-sample allocation not given. Vaccine and placebo recipients were sampled on day 63 after the first injection. Boston provided a donor who was an adult aged 18-55 years. The CDR3 runs 12 residues. V was trimmed by 7 bases and J by 5 bases, leaving 8 bases between them. Germline values: CDR1 MNHEY, CDR2 SVGAGI. The sample was peripheral blood, taken in a trial of Ad26.COV2.S vaccine versus placebo. This TCR was sampled from a person between 18 and 60 years old who received the Ad26.COV2.S COVID-19 vaccine or a placebo. V gene TRBV6-5 combines with J gene TRBJ1-4, with D perhaps matching TRBD1 (5 bases). CDR3 bases: TGTGCCAGCAAGGGGCTAAATGAAAAACTGTTTTTT. It encodes CASKGLNEKLFF.